These 10 T cell receptor beta chains share one sample of origin, sequenced in a study of OX40 agonist ivuxolimab in advanced cancers. Clones were read by immunoSEQ multiplex PCR, and TCRdb kept only the in-frame ones, dropping some. This table has tens of thousands of clones, roughly 80% appearing once. The material was CD4+ or CD8+ T cells sorted from blood, obtained in a trial of the OX40 agonist ivuxolimab. These receptor sequences come from an adult with an advanced solid tumor such as melanoma, head and neck, liver or kidney cancer.

This sequence joins TRBV5-5 and TRBJ1-5; 7 bases align to TRBD1. Trimming took 4 bases from V and 0 from J; bases not matched to a gene: 10. Germline V gene lookup returns CDR1 SGHKS and CDR2 YYEKEE (reference sequence). The CDR3 length is 17 residues. The CDR3 sequence is CASSPGQVLTSNQPQHF. CDR3 DNA sequence: TGTGCCAGCAGCCCCGGACAGGTCCTTACTAGCAATCAGCCCCAGCATTTT.

This sequence joins TRBV7-6 and TRBJ2-1; TRBD2 agrees at 11 bases. The CDR3 extends over 15 amino acids. V trimming: 7 bases; J trimming: 6 bases; junction bases outside the gene matches: 8. Per germline, CDR1 SGHVS and CDR2 FNYEAQ. The CDR3 reads CASTSHSGRANEQFF. CDR3 DNA sequence: TGTGCCAGCACCTCGCATAGCGGGAGGGCCAATGAGCAGTTCTTC.

The J gene is TRBJ2-5, the V gene TRBV6-6; perhaps TRBD2 as D (5 bases). The germline V gene encodes CDR1 MNHNY and CDR2 SVGAGI (reference sequence). The V gene lost 6 bases and the J gene lost 5 bases, with 22 bases spanning the gap. CDR3 length: 16 amino acids. CDR3 nucleotides: TGTGCCAGCAGCCCCGGGGAAGCGGCCCGCGGGGAGACCCAGTACTTC. It specifies CASSPGEAARGETQYF.

This chain connects TRBV5-1 to TRBJ2-5; D gene uncertain. Germline V gives CDR1 SGHRS, CDR2 YFSETQ. The CDR3 covers 15 residues. V lost 1 base and J lost 2, with 12 bases in between. The CDR3 sequence: CASSLQPDGQETQYF. The CDR3 region has the DNA TGCGCCAGCAGCTTGCAGCCTGATGGGCAAGAGACCCAGTACTTC.

The rearrangement uses TRBV18 and TRBJ2-5; TRBD1 or TRBD2 may be the D gene (6 bases each). The V end lost 2 bases, the J end lost 5 bases, and 12 bases lay between the germline ends. The CDR3 extends over 14 amino acids. Germline V CDR1 and CDR2: KGHSH, LQKENI. CDR3 protein: CASSPKGGEETQYF. As DNA, the CDR3 is TGTGCCAGCTCACCAAAGGGGGGAGAGGAGACCCAGTACTTC.

The chain carries TRBV6-6 and TRBJ1-1; TRBD1 matches 8 bases. V shed 2 bases and J 11 bases; nucleotides not matched to a gene: 10. Germline CDR1 reads MNHNY; CDR2 reads SVGAGI (reference sequence). CDR3 length: 14 residues. The CDR3 spells CASSYPEDRGDAFF. Written as DNA, the CDR3 is TGTGCCAGCAGTTACCCCGAAGACAGGGGTGATGCTTTCTTT.

This chain links TRBV5-1 with TRBJ1-5; D uncertain. Trimming removed 4 bases from V and 1 base from J, with 12 bases in between. Germline CDR1 SGHRS, CDR2 YFSETQ. The CDR3 sequence is 15 residues long. The CDR3 sequence is CASSGGEGSNQPQHF. In DNA form, the CDR3 reads TGCGCCAGCAGCGGAGGAGAGGGAAGCAATCAGCCCCAGCATTTT.

This chain joins TRBV30 and TRBJ1-1; D is perhaps TRBD1 (5 bases). The CDR3 loop spans 14 amino acids. Per germline, CDR1 GTSNPN and CDR2 SVGIG (reference sequence). V shed 5 bases and J shed 0 bases, with 13 bases lying between them. CDR3 in DNA: TGTGCCTGGGGCAGGGTGTCTTTGAACACTGAAGCTTTCTTT. Translating gives CAWGRVSLNTEAFF.

The chain uses TRBV5-1 and TRBJ2-7; D call uncertain. With 0 bases removed from V and 6 bases from J, the gap between germline ends came to 7 bases. This CDR3 is 12 amino acids long. Germline CDR1 SGHRS, CDR2 YFSETQ. The CDR3, as DNA: TGCGCCAGCAGCTTGGAAGGGTCCGAGCAGTACTTC. It encodes CASSLEGSEQYF.

The V gene is TRBV5-4, the J gene TRBJ2-4, with 10 bases matching TRBD1. CDR1 and CDR2 from the germline V gene are SGHNT and YYREEE (reference sequence). The CDR3 consists of 14 residues. Trimming at V came to 4 bases and at J to 5 bases, leaving 3 bases not matched to a gene. This chain's CDR3 is CASSHDRGQNIQYF. The CDR3 region has the DNA TGTGCCAGCAGCCATGACAGGGGGCAAAACATTCAGTACTTC.